The 11 T cell receptor beta chains given below trace back to one sample, sequenced in a study of cytomegalovirus exposure and HLA in healthy donors (dated 2017 in TCRdb). The library was built by means of the immunoSEQ multiplex PCR assay. For the multiplex PCR, a mixture combining 60 forward primers for TCR Vbeta segments and 13 reverse primers for TCR Jbeta segments was used. TCRdb retrieved this table from immuneACCESS and kept in-frame rearrangements only. Not all clones are present; in checked studies, unresolved V genes account for under half, and no reason is known for the remainder. The sample has about 89,000 clones on record, approximately 89% of them singletons. The ten largest clones take up about a tenth of the sample. Source material: PBMCs. The receptors stem from a man aged 30-40 years in good health and CMV-seropositive.

This clone was recorded a few times. The chain uses TRBV11-3 and TRBJ1-3; D gene ambiguous. The germline V gene has CDR1 SGHNT and CDR2 YENEEA. The V end was cut by 4 bases, the J end by 2 bases, with 6 bases between. CDR3 length: 13 residues. CDR3 sequence reads: CASSSLPGNTIYF. CDR3 nucleotides: TGTGCCAGCAGCTCCCTTCCTGGAAACACCATATATTTT.

The chain is built from TRBV7-3 and TRBJ2-3; TRBD2 matches at 8 bases. The J segment lost 4 bases and the V segment lost 4 bases, leaving 7 bases of the junction unmatched. The CDR3 is 15 residues long. From germline, CDR1 is SGHTA and CDR2 FQGTGA. The CDR3: CASSSAGVQSDTQYF. In DNA, the CDR3 is TGTGCCAGCAGCTCAGCGGGAGTTCAGTCAGATACGCAGTATTTT.

V usage is TRBV18 and J usage is TRBJ1-2; D ambiguous. The germline V gene has CDR1 KGHSH and CDR2 LQKENI. This CDR3 has 17 amino acids. Trimming pared 0 bases from V and 1 base from J, leaving 15 bases between. The CDR3 protein is CASSPPVTGIFNYGYTF. The CDR3 coding sequence is TGTGCCAGCTCACCACCCGTCACCGGGATATTTAACTATGGCTACACCTTC.

This chain links TRBV18 with TRBJ2-7, with a possible D match to TRBD1 (5 bases). CDR3 size: 14 residues. With 6 bases removed from V and 5 bases from J, the gap between germline ends came to 17 bases. Germline assignment: CDR1 KGHSH and CDR2 LQKENI. Written as DNA, the CDR3 is TGTGCCAGCTCCCGACCAGGGCCTATGAACGAGCAGTACTTC. Amino acids: CASSRPGPMNEQYF.

CDR3 DNA: TGTGCCAGCCGAGTTCCGGGGAGTATGGGCGAGCAGTACTTC. Residues: CASRVPGSMGEQYF. This sequence joins TRBV27 and TRBJ2-7; a weak D match, TRBD2 (5 bases). Trimming removed 8 bases from V and 6 bases from J, with 20 bases in between. CDR1 is MNHEY, CDR2 SMNVEV, per germline (reference sequence). The CDR3 loop spans 14 amino acids.

The gene calls are TRBV11-2 and TRBJ2-3; D is possibly TRBD2 (6 bases). The length of the CDR3 is 14 residues. Germline lookup yields CDR1 SGHAT and CDR2 FQNNGV. Deletions cut 3 bases from V and 4 bases from J, with 11 bases between. The CDR3 reads CASSLDPGADTQYF. In DNA form, the CDR3 reads TGTGCCAGCAGCTTGGACCCGGGGGCAGATACGCAGTATTTT.

V and J are TRBV28 and TRBJ2-1, with no clear D. CDR3 length equals 15 residues. With 2 bases removed from V and 4 bases from J, the gap between germline ends came to 12 bases. Per germline, CDR1 MDHEN and CDR2 SYDVKM. The CDR3, as DNA: TGTGCCAGCAGTTTACGGGTGGTATGGTACAATGAGCAGTTCTTC. Encoded protein: CASSLRVVWYNEQFF.

The genes are TRBV5-6 and TRBJ2-2; TRBD1 matches at 9 bases. Looked up from germline, CDR1 is SGHDT and CDR2 is YYEEEE. The CDR3 is made up of 15 amino acids. J lost 6 bases, V lost 2 bases, and 5 bases had no gene match. The CDR3 DNA is TGTGCCAGCAGCTTATACAGGGGGCGCGCCGGGGAGCTGTTTTTT. The encoded protein is CASSLYRGRAGELFF.

This sequence joins TRBV7-6 and TRBJ2-1, with 11 bases matching TRBD2. Per germline, CDR1 SGHVS and CDR2 FNYEAQ. CDR3 length: 18 amino acids. With V trimmed by 4 bases and J by 0 bases, 8 bases remained unmatched. For the CDR3, the DNA is TGTGCCAGCAGCTCCCCCGGGGGACTAGCGGACTCCTACAATGAGCAGTTCTTC. This codes for CASSSPGGLADSYNEQFF.

The rearrangement joins TRBV6-1 to TRBJ1-5; D gene uncertain. V was trimmed by 8 bases and J by 3 bases, leaving 11 bases between them. Germline CDR1 and CDR2: MNHNS and SASEGT. This CDR3 has 13 amino acids. The CDR3 region is CASAGSFNQPQHF. The CDR3 DNA reads TGTGCCAGCGCAGGTTCCTTCAATCAGCCCCAGCATTTT.

The gene calls are TRBV5-1 and TRBJ1-4; 12 bases align to TRBD1. CDR1 is SGHRS, CDR2 YFSETQ, per germline. With 4 bases clipped from V and 3 bases from J, the junction kept 7 bases outside the gene matches. The CDR3 contains 17 residues. The CDR3: CASSPGTGGAANEKLFF. CDR3 DNA: TGCGCCAGCAGCCCAGGGACAGGGGGCGCGGCTAATGAAAAACTGTTTTTT. Together with reference TRBV5-1 and TRBJ1-4, the CDR3 gives the full variable domain: KAGVTQTPRYLIKTRGQQVTLSCSPISGHRSVSWYQQTPGQGLQFLFEYFSETQRNKGNFPGRFSGRQFSNSRSEMNVSTLELGDSALYLCASSPGTGGAANEKLFFGSGTQLSVL.